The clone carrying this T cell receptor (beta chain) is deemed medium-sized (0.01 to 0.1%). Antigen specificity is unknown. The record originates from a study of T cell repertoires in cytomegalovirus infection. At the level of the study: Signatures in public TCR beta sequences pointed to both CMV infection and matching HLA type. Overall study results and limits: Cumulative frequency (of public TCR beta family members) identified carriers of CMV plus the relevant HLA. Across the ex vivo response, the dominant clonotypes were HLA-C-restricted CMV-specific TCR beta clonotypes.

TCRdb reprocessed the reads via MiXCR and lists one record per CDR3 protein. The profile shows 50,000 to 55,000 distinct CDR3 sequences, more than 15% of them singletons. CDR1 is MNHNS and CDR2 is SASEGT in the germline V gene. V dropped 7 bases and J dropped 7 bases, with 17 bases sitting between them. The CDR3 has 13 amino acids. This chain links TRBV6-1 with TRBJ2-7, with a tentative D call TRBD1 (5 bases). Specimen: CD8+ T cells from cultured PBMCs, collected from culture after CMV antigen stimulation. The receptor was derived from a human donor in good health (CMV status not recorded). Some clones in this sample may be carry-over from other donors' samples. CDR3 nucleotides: TGTGCCAGCAACCAGGGATTGGCTCTTGAGCAGTACTTC. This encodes CASNQGLALEQYF.